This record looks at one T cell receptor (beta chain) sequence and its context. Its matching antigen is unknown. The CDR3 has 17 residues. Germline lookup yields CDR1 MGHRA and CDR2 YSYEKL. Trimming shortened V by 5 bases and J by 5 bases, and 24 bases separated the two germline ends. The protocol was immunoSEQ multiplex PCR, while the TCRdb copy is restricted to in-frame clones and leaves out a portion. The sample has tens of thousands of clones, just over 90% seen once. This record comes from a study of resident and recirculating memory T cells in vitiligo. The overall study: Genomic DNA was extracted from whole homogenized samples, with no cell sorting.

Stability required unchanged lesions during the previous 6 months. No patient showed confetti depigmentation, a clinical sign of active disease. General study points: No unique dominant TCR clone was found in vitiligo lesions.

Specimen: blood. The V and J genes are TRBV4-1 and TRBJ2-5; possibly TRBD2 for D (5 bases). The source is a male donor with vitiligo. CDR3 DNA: TGCGCCAGCAGCGCGGGCCCCCTTTTCCTCGTCCGGGAGACCCAGTACTTC. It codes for CASSAGPLFLVRETQYF.